Each of the 4 T cell receptor beta chains below was sequenced from the same sample in a study of blood T cell repertoires in COVID-19. Only in-frame clones appear in the TCRdb table, and some are missing; sequencing was by immunoSEQ multiplex PCR. This sample carries 200,000 to 250,000 clones, around 89% of them seen once, and the ten largest clones take roughly 2.7%. The material sequenced was peripheral blood. The origin of the receptors is a man aged 25 to 45 with COVID-19, enrolled during active disease.

The chain joins TRBV4-2 to TRBJ1-2; tentatively, D is TRBD1 (6 bases). V lost 4 bases, J lost 4 bases, and 13 bases lay in between. This CDR3 comprises 14 residues. CDR1 and CDR2 from the germline V gene are LGHNA and YNFKEQ. Here the CDR3 reads CASSPSQGAYGYTF. CDR3 nucleotides: TGTGCCAGCAGCCCCTCACAGGGCGCCTATGGCTACACCTTC.

The rearrangement uses TRBV27 and TRBJ2-7, with TRBD1 matching over 9 bases. The V segment lost 0 bases and the J segment 4 bases; nucleotides outside the gene matches: 7. The CDR3 sequence is 16 residues long. Germline V CDR1 and CDR2: MNHEY, SMNVEV (reference sequence). Here the CDR3 DNA reads TGTGCCAGCAGTTTATCAGGGACAGGGAGTATTTACGAGCAGTACTTC. Translating gives CASSLSGTGSIYEQYF.

The chain combines TRBV6-5 with TRBJ2-7, with D perhaps TRBD1 (6 bases). Germline CDR1 reads MNHEY; CDR2 reads SVGAGI. V lost 0 bases and J lost 4, with 13 bases in between. This CDR3 contains 15 residues. The DNA for the CDR3 is TGTGCCAGCAGTTACTCGGCCCACAGGGCTTACGAGCAGTACTTC. It codes for CASSYSAHRAYEQYF.

This chain connects TRBV18 to TRBJ2-3, with D possibly TRBD2 on 5 matching bases. This CDR3 comprises 16 residues. V dropped 3 bases and J dropped 2 bases, with 15 bases sitting between them. Looked up from germline, CDR1 is KGHSH and CDR2 is LQKENI. The CDR3 nucleotides are TGTGCCAGCTCACCGTCAGAGCGGAGTTTCACAGATACGCAGTATTTT. Its translation is CASSPSERSFTDTQYF.